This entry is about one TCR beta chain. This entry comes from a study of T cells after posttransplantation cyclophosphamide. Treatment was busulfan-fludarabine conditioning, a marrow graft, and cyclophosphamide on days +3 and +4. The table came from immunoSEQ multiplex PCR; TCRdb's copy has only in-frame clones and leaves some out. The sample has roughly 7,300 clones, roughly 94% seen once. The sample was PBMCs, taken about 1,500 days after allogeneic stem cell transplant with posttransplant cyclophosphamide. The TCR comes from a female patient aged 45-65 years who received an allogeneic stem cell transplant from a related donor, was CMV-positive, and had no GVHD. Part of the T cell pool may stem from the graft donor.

DNA for the CDR3: TGCGCCAGCAGCGAGGACTCCACAGATACGCAGTATTTT. Translated: CASSEDSTDTQYF. This chain joins TRBV10-1 and TRBJ2-3; a possible D gene is TRBD2 (5 bases). CDR1 is WNHNN and CDR2 is SYGVQD in the germline V gene (reference sequence). This CDR3 spans 13 amino acids. The ends were cut back, 6 bases at V and 2 bases at J, with 9 bases in the middle.